This T cell receptor beta chain emerged from a study of shared clonotypes between healthy human individuals. V lost 2 bases and J 1 base, leaving 5 bases between the germline ends. The germline gives CDR1 MNHNS, CDR2 SASEGT. The CDR3 spans 13 residues. A note on this clone: This same CDR3 is encoded by further DNA sequences in the sample.

The method was immunoSEQ multiplex PCR; TCRdb's version includes in-frame clones alone and lacks a portion of them. The repertoire holds approximately 2.4 million clones, with under 97% as singletons. The chain combines TRBV6-1 with TRBJ2-5, with D hard to call. Sample: naive CD4+ T cells sorted from blood. Subset denoted: CD45RA+ positively selected. This TCR was sampled from a man aged 18 to 30 in good health. Here the CDR3 DNA reads TGTGCCAGCAGTGAAAGGGTCCAAGAGACCCAGTACTTC. It yields the protein CASSERVQETQYF.